Included here is one T cell receptor beta chain sequence, with context. The data stem from a study of blood T cell repertoires in COVID-19. Study at large: From T cells, B-cell-depleted T cells, or PBMCs came the material, which was cDNA or gDNA.

Sequencing used immunoSEQ multiplex PCR; TCRdb keeps in-frame clones, though not all of them. This sample has roughly 70,000 clones, with more than 70% found just once. Germline CDR1 reads SGHRS; CDR2 reads YFSETQ. CDR3 length: 16 residues. V shed 3 bases, J shed 0 bases, and the junction held 8 bases outside the gene matches. The specimen was peripheral blood. This clonotype was sampled from a man between 70 and 80 years old with active or convalescent COVID-19. The J gene is TRBJ1-2, the V gene TRBV5-1, with 7 bases lining up with TRBD1. The CDR3 DNA is TGCGCCAGCAGCTCTGGACAGGCCAGATCTAACTATGGCTACACCTTC. Translated: CASSSGQARSNYGYTF.